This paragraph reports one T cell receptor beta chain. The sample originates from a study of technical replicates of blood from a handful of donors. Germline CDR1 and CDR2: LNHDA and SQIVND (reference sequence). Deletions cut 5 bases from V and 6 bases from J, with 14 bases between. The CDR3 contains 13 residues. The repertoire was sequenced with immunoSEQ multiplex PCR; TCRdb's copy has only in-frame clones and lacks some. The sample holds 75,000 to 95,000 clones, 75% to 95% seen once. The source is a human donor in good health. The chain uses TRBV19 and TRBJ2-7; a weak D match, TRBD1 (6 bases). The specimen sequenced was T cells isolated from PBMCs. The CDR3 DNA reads TGTGCCAGTAGTCCCGAGGGGGTCGGCGAGCAGTACTTC. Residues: CASSPEGVGEQYF.